The next 23 T cell receptor beta chains were all read from a single sample in a study of T-cell reconstitution after alpha-beta-depleted transplantation in children. Library preparation (for TCRbeta) was performed with unique molecular identifiers. TCRdb independently ran MiXCR on the PCR reads; one entry per CDR3 protein. This table holds nearly 350,000 distinct CDR3 sequences, about 17% found once. Sequencing was performed on PBMCs, mostly from graft donor cells, taken 360 days after TCRalphabeta/CD19-depleted stem cell transplant. The receptors originated from a male patient aged 2-15 years who had a stem cell transplant for acute lymphoblastic leukemia, so the T cells may come from the graft donor.

This chain links TRBV12-5 with TRBJ2-3; no definite D call. In germline, CDR1 is LGHNT, CDR2 FRNRAP. CDR3 size: 10 residues. CDR3 nucleotides: TGTGCGCGTGACGGTGTCGGGCAGTATTTT. This gives the protein CARDGVGQYF.

This clonotype has a count of ten or more. The gene calls are TRBV29-1 and TRBJ2-2; D not certain. Trimming took off 4 bases at V and 6 bases at J, with 9 bases between the two ends. The CDR3 spans 12 residues. Per germline, CDR1 SQVTM and CDR2 ANQGSEA. The CDR3 coding sequence is TGCAGCGTTGGGGCCGGCCCCGGGGAGCTGTTTTTT. This sequence encodes CSVGAGPGELFF.

This clonotype was detected only a few times. The genes are TRBV11-2 and TRBJ2-7; D may be TRBD1 (7 bases). From germline, CDR1 is SGHAT and CDR2 FQNNGV. The CDR3 spans 13 residues. With 1 base removed from V and 6 bases from J, the gap between germline ends came to 10 bases. In nucleotides, the CDR3 is TGTGCCAGCAGCTTAGGCGGGACAGCCGAGCAGTACTTC. Encoded protein: CASSLGGTAEQYF.

This clonotype was recorded a few times. The V call is TRBV12-3 or TRBV12-4, the J call TRBJ2-6; D uncertain. V was pared by 7 bases and J by 0 bases, with 4 bases between. The CDR3 has 13 amino acids. The CDR3, as DNA: TGTGCCAGCACTGACTCTGGGGCCAACGTCCTGACTTTC. It translates to CASTDSGANVLTF.

The chain carries TRBV7-8 and TRBJ2-7; TRBD1 or TRBD2 may be the D gene (8 bases each). CDR1 is SGHVS and CDR2 is FQNEAQ in the germline V gene. Trimming removed 7 bases from V and 2 bases from J, with 18 bases in between. The CDR3 is made up of 15 amino acids. The DNA of the CDR3 is TGTGCCAGCACCCCGGGAGGGACAGGAACCTACGAGCAGTACTTC. Its translation is CASTPGGTGTYEQYF.

Only one count was recorded for this clonotype. The genes are TRBV6-2 or TRBV6-3 and TRBJ2-7; D perhaps matches TRBD1 (6 bases). V shed 2 bases and J shed 2 bases, with 7 bases lying between them. The germline V gene has CDR1 MNHEY and CDR2 SVGEGT. There are 13 residues in the CDR3. CDR3 in DNA: TGTGCCAGCAGTTACACAGGGCCCTACGAGCAGTACTTC. Amino acid sequence: CASSYTGPYEQYF.

The table lists this clonotype with many counts. The chain carries TRBV2 and TRBJ2-5, with 7 bases matching TRBD1. CDR3 length: 16 residues. After removal of 4 bases from V and 2 bases from J, the junction contained 10 bases not matched to a gene. Germline CDR1 SNHLY, CDR2 FYNNEI. The CDR3 sequence: CASSGVGQWGQETQYF. CDR3 DNA: TGTGCCAGCAGTGGAGTGGGACAGTGGGGACAAGAGACCCAGTACTTC.

The chain carries TRBV4-3 and TRBJ2-7, with D tentatively TRBD2 (5 bases). Trimming cost V 6 bases and J 0 bases, with 15 bases left between them. This CDR3 spans 15 amino acids. Per the germline V gene, CDR1 is LGHNA and CDR2 is YSLEER. CDR3 nucleotide sequence: TGCGCCAGCAGGTATGGCTTGGAGGACTCCTACGAGCAGTACTTC. As protein: CASRYGLEDSYEQYF.

This chain links TRBV10-3 with TRBJ2-2; D gene ambiguous. Germline loops: CDR1 ENHRY, CDR2 SYGVKD. V shed 2 bases and J shed 7 bases, with 11 bases lying between them. This CDR3 has 14 amino acids. The CDR3 region is CAISELTTGGELFF. The CDR3 DNA is TGTGCCATCAGTGAGCTTACCACGGGCGGGGAGCTGTTTTTT.

The rearrangement joins TRBV30 to TRBJ1-1; D unclear. The germline V gene has CDR1 GTSNPN and CDR2 SVGIG (reference sequence). CDR3 length equals 10 residues. V lost 6 bases and J lost 5, with 7 bases in between. CDR3 in amino acids: CACPGTEAFF. CDR3 bases: TGTGCCTGCCCGGGGACTGAAGCTTTCTTT.

This chain connects TRBV4-1 to TRBJ2-3, with D possibly matching TRBD2 (5 bases). The CDR3 contains 16 residues. V lost 1 base and J 4 bases, leaving 15 bases between the germline ends. Per the germline V gene, CDR1 is MGHRA and CDR2 is YSYEKL. CDR3 loop: CASSQVDGYGADTQYF. As DNA, the CDR3 is TGCGCCAGCAGCCAAGTGGACGGGTACGGGGCAGATACGCAGTATTTT.

This chain uses TRBV5-1 with TRBJ1-4, with 9 bases identical to TRBD1. Germline CDR1 reads SGHRS; CDR2 reads YFSETQ. The ends lost 4 bases at V and 8 bases at J; junction bases unmatched: 6. This CDR3 spans 14 amino acids. The CDR3 nucleotides read TGCGCCAGCAGCCTTGACAGGGGGAGCGAAAAACTGTTTTTT. This translates into CASSLDRGSEKLFF.

Here the CDR3 DNA reads TGTGCCAGCAGTTCCAGGGGGACCTCCTACGAGCAGTACTTC. Amino acid sequence: CASSSRGTSYEQYF. This chain joins TRBV27 and TRBJ2-7; TRBD1 matches 7 bases. The CDR3 has 14 amino acids. CDR1 and CDR2 (germline): MNHEY, SMNVEV (reference sequence). V gave up 4 bases and J gave up 0 bases; unmatched junction bases: 3.

The V and J genes are TRBV7-6 and TRBJ2-3, with 8 bases fitting TRBD2. The CDR3 contains 12 residues. V was pared by 5 bases and J by 9 bases, with 4 bases of the junction left unmatched. Germline V lookup: CDR1 SGHVS, CDR2 FNYEAQ. CDR3 nucleotide sequence: TGTGCCAGCAGCCCCGCGGGGGGAACGCAGTATTTT. It codes for CASSPAGGTQYF.

This clonotype has just a few counts. The J gene is TRBJ2-2, the V gene TRBV4-3; possibly TRBD2 for D (5 bases). Germline V gives CDR1 LGHNA, CDR2 YSLEER. V lost 0 bases, J lost 4 bases, and 18 bases lay in between. There are 18 residues in the CDR3. The CDR3 bases are TGCGCCAGCAGCCAAGATTCCCCACTAGTACGGGCCACCGGGGAGCTGTTTTTT. Amino acid sequence: CASSQDSPLVRATGELFF.

This clonotype was detected ten times or more. The gene calls are TRBV7-9 and TRBJ2-6; D gene ambiguous. This CDR3 is 18 amino acids long. Trimming cost V 2 bases and J 1 base, with 15 bases left between them. Germline assignment: CDR1 SEHNR and CDR2 FQNEAQ (reference sequence). The CDR3 reads CASSLLAGVGSGANVLTF. The DNA for the CDR3 is TGTGCCAGCAGCTTATTAGCTGGGGTTGGATCTGGGGCCAACGTCCTGACTTTC. The full variable domain, rest sourced from reference TRBV7-9 and TRBJ2-6, is DTGVSQNPRHKITKRGQNVTFRCDPISEHNRLYWYRQTLGQGPEFLTYFQNEAQLEKSRLLSDRFSAERPKGSFSTLEIQRTEQGDSAMYLCASSLLAGVGSGANVLTFGAGSRLTVL.

Only a few counts were recorded for this clonotype. The chain uses TRBV20-1 and TRBJ2-7, with D perhaps matching TRBD2 (5 bases). V lost 6 bases, J lost 0 bases, and 15 bases lay in between. The CDR3 is made up of 14 amino acids. CDR1 and CDR2 from the germline V gene are DFQATT and SNEGSKA (reference sequence). The CDR3 spells CSAQGRGLSYEQYF. For the CDR3, the DNA is TGCAGTGCCCAAGGTAGAGGACTCTCCTACGAGCAGTACTTC.

This chain joins TRBV10-3 and TRBJ2-4; TRBD2 might be the D (5 bases). Between the trimmed V and J ends, which lost 8 bases and 9 bases, there was a span of 20 bases. This CDR3 is built from 14 residues. The germline V gene has CDR1 ENHRY and CDR2 SYGVKD. The CDR3 DNA reads TGTGCCATCCCGGGGTGGACGAATCTGGTCATTCAGTACTTC. Encoded protein: CAIPGWTNLVIQYF.

The CDR3 sequence: CSVVVTTRETQYF. The CDR3 DNA follows: TGCAGCGTTGTGGTAACTACCCGGGAGACCCAGTACTTC. V gene TRBV29-1 combines with J gene TRBJ2-5; no reliable D call. The CDR3 has 13 amino acids. CDR1 is SQVTM and CDR2 is ANQGSEA in the germline V gene. V lost 4 bases, J lost 5 bases, and 14 bases lay in between.

The table lists this clonotype with many counts. The chain joins TRBV24-1 to TRBJ2-1, with D unclear. Looked up from germline, CDR1 is KGHDR and CDR2 is SFDVKD. V lost 9 bases and J 4 bases, leaving 18 bases between the germline ends. The CDR3 sequence is 15 residues long. The CDR3 is CATGETSNHYNEQFF. In DNA form, the CDR3 reads TGTGCCACCGGCGAGACCTCCAACCATTACAATGAGCAGTTCTTC.

This clonotype occurred a few times. The J gene is TRBJ2-1, the V gene TRBV20-1, with TRBD1 matching 9 bases. The V gene end was trimmed by 5 bases and the J gene end by 0 bases; junction bases not matched to a gene: 8. This CDR3 is built from 16 residues. Germline CDR1 DFQATT, CDR2 SNEGSKA (reference sequence). The CDR3 DNA follows: TGCAGTGCTTTTTCACAGGGGGCTGCCTCCTACAATGAGCAGTTCTTC. Translation gives CSAFSQGAASYNEQFF.

The chain recombines TRBV21-1 with TRBJ2-5; TRBD1 is taken as the D call from the table, unchecked against the DNA. TRBV21-1 is marked as a pseudogene. This CDR3 comprises 17 residues. In DNA, the CDR3 is TGTGCCAGCAGCAAAGCGCTGGGGACAGGGCACCAAGAGACCCAGTACTTC. It codes for CASSKALGTGHQETQYF.

V gene TRBV7-2 combines with J gene TRBJ2-7; 7 bases are a match to TRBD2. Trimming took 5 bases from V and 2 from J; bases not matched to a gene: 9. CDR3 size: 15 residues. CDR1 is SGHTA, CDR2 FQGNSA, per germline. CDR3 in amino acids: CASSLGRDRTYEQYF. The CDR3 DNA follows: TGTGCCAGCAGCCTTGGGAGGGACCGGACCTACGAGCAGTACTTC.